This TCR beta chain is drawn from a study of blood T cell repertoires in COVID-19 (TCRdb year 2020). Regarding the research as a whole: Samples covering the acute and convalescent phases of COVID-19 were provided by collaborators in the United States, Italy and Spain. The repertoires were released in a freely available public database intended as a resource for research on the immune response to SARS-CoV-2. The dataset comprised deeply sampled blood TCRbeta repertoires from subjects exposed to, actively infected with, or recovered from COVID-19. Where available, HLA class I and class II types were taken from metadata supplied by the sample provider and were not determined by assay-based typing. Samples came from the ongoing ImmuneRACE study (first 160 participants) plus 1,254 subjects from 6 global collaborators. Sample metadata almost always included a de-identified subject ID, COVID-19 status, age in years and sex. The material from the prospective study consisted of cDNA or gDNA derived from T cells, B-cell-depleted T cells, or PBMCs. Beyond this particular receptor, the publication reports: Clinical and demographic metadata were provided uncurated, with the amount varying by source and participant.

Points on this clone: Its cognate antigen has yet to be identified. Base qualities are not at hand, and no much larger clone is one base apart.

From cysteine to phenylalanine, the CDR3 is 20 amino acids long. The retained sequence is limited to the CDR3, 60 bases, with the frame set at the first base. The V end gives up 3 bases and the J end 6 bases, leaving 22 bases in the junction not matched to a gene. The germline V gene gives CDR1 as SGHNT and CDR2 as YENEEA. TCRbeta CDR3 regions were amplified from genomic DNA by means of the immunoSEQ Assay, a bias-controlled multiplex PCR. In the source study's methods: Within the assay, amplification of reference gene primers was used to estimate how many nucleated cells each sample contained. To quantify the absolute abundance of each unique TCRbeta CDR3 rearrangement, sequence reads were collapsed and filtered. For each sample, productive Simpson clonality was calculated as the square root of Simpson's diversity index over productive rearrangements. The immuneACCESS repertoire file appears here via TCRdb, limited to in-frame rearrangements. These files lack a portion of the clones; in checked studies, under half of the deficit traces to unresolved V genes, and the cause of the others is not known. V and J calls and clone size come straight from that table; D and trimming were deduced from the DNA. A total of over 50,000 clones appear in this sample, over 75% of them only once. Roughly 3.9% of the sample is held by the ten biggest clonotypes.

Collaborating institutions collected whole blood in K2EDTA tubes following their own protocols. For TCRbeta analysis, collaborators shipped samples as frozen whole blood, isolated PBMCs, or DNA extracted from either of those sample types. The sequenced sample consisted of peripheral blood. This sequence was found in a man in his forties or fifties with active COVID-19. Recombination joined TRBV11-3 with TRBJ2-2; TRBD1 lines up with 7 middle nucleotides. The CDR3 in this case is CASSLCPHEQNRGVAGELFF. The sequenced DNA is TGTGCCAGCAGCTTGTGTCCACACGAACAAAACAGGGGAGTGGCCGGGGAGCTGTTTTTT. With the rest looked up from the reference TRBV11-3 and TRBJ2-2 genes rather than sequenced, the full variable domain is EAGVVQSPRYKIIEKKQPVAFWCNPISGHNTLYWYLQNLGQGPELLIRYENEEAVDDSQLPKDRFSAERLKGVDSTLKIQPAELGDSAVYLCASSLCPHEQNRGVAGELFFGEGSRLTVL.